This T cell receptor beta chain was sequenced in a study of immune evolution from preneoplasia to lung adenocarcinoma. Study-level results: Clonality was highest in normal lung, lower in later-stage lesions apparently. Top clone share appeared to fall from AAH through AIS, MIA, adenocarcinoma.

Profiled with immunoSEQ multiplex PCR; TCRdb holds only in-frame clones, not every one. Of some 4,500 clones listed, roughly 80% are singletons. The V end lost 5 bases, the J end lost 11 bases, and 18 bases lay between the germline ends. Germline CDR1 MNHEY, CDR2 SVGAGI. CDR3 length: 13 residues. Resections took place in Japan or China from the mid-2010s to the late 2010s. About this clone itself: What it binds is unknown.

This clonotype was sampled from a person aged 55 to 79 with lung adenocarcinoma. Sequenced: FFPE minimally invasive lung adenocarcinoma tissue. The V and J genes are TRBV6-5 and TRBJ1-1; D possibly corresponds to TRBD1 (6 bases). The CDR3 spells CASSGKWQGMAFF. The DNA of the CDR3 is TGTGCCAGCAGTGGGAAATGGCAGGGGATGGCTTTCTTT.